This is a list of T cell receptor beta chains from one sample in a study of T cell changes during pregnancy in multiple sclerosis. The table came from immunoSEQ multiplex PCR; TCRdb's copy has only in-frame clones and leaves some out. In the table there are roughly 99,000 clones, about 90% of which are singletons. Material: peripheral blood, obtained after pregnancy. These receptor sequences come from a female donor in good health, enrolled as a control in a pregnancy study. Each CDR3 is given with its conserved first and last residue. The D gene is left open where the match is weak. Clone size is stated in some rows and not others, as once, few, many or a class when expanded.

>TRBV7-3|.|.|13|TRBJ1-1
TGTGCCAGCAGCTTCAGGGCTAGGACTGAAGCTTTCTTT
CASSFRARTEAFF
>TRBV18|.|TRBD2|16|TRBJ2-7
TGTGCCAGCTCCCCCTCGCGGGGGGCGCGGCCTGGGAAGCAGTACTTC
CASSPSRGARPGKQYF
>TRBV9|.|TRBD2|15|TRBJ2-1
TGTGCCAGCAGCGTAGCCCTAGCGGGGGGGACTGAGCAGTTCTTC
CASSVALAGGTEQFF
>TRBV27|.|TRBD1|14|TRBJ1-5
TGTGCCAGCGGGGACAGGGGTTATGATCAGCCCCAGCATTTT
CASGDRGYDQPQHF
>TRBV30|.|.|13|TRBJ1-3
TGTGCCTGGAGTCGGGGAAATGGAAACACCATATATTTT
CAWSRGNGNTIYF
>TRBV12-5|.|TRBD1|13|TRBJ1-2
TGTGCTAGTAAAAGGGACAGGGCAGGTGGCTACACCTTC
CASKRDRAGGYTF
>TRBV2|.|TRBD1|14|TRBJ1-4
TGTGCCAGCAGTTGGGGACAGGGTAATGAAAAACTGTTTTTT
CASSWGQGNEKLFF
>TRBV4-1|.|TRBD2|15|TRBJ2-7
TGCGCCAGCAGCCAAGCGGGAGGGCCTTCTTACGAGCAGTACTTC
CASSQAGGPSYEQYF
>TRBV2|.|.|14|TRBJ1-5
TGTGCCAGCAGTGAAGGAGGTCGCAATCAGCCCCAGCATTTT
CASSEGGRNQPQHF
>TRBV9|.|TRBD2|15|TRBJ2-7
TGTGCCAGCAGCGTATCGGCGGGGGGCTCCTACGAGCAGTACTTC
CASSVSAGGSYEQYF
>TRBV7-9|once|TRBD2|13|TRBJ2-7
TGTGCCAGCAGTTCCGGGGGGGGCTACGAGCAGTACTTC
CASSSGGGYEQYF
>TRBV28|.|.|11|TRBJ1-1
TGTGCCAGCGTAATAAACACTGAAGCTTTCTTT
CASVINTEAFF
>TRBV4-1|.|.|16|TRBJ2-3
TGCGCCAGCAGCCGACTGCAGGGTGGGGGGACAGATACGCAGTATTTT
CASSRLQGGGTDTQYF
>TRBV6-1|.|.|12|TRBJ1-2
TGTGCCAGCAGCAACCAGGGCGTCGGCTACACCTTC
CASSNQGVGYTF
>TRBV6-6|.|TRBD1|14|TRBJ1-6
TGTGCCAGCAGCTTGGGACAGTATAATTCACCCCTCCACTTT
CASSLGQYNSPLHF
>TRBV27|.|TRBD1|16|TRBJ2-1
TGTGCCAGCACTTACCGACAGGGGGGGTTTTACAATGAGCAGTTCTTC
CASTYRQGGFYNEQFF
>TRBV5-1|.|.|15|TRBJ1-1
TGCGCCAGCAGGCTTGGGGGCTGGGGGAACACTGAAGCTTTCTTT
CASRLGGWGNTEAFF
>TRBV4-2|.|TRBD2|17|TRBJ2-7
TGTGCCAGCAGCCAGACACCGGGACTAGCGGGAGTCACCGAGCAGTACTTC
CASSQTPGLAGVTEQYF
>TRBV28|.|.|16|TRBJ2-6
TGTGCCAGTTCTACGGGGGAAAGCTCTGGGGCCAACGTCCTGACTTTC
CASSTGESSGANVLTF
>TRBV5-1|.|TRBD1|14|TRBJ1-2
TGCGCCAGCAGCGTACAGGGGCGAGGGTATGGCTACACCTTC
CASSVQGRGYGYTF
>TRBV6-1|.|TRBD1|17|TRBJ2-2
TGTGCCAGCAGTGAAGCGGGGACAGGGGCGAACACCGGGGAGCTGTTTTTT
CASSEAGTGANTGELFF
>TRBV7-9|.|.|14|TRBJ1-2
TGTGCCAGCAGCTCTCTCTACATCAGGGATGGCTACACCTTC
CASSSLYIRDGYTF
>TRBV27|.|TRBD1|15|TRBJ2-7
TGTGCCAGCAGCCTTTTTGGACAGGGTGGCCACGAGCAGTACTTC
CASSLFGQGGHEQYF
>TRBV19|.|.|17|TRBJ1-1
TGTGCCAGTAGTATAGTACCCCTCGTACCTCCGCGGACTGAAGCTTTCTTT
CASSIVPLVPPRTEAFF
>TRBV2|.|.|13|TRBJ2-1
TGTGCCAGCGTTTCCGGGTCGTACAATGAGCAGTTCTTC
CASVSGSYNEQFF
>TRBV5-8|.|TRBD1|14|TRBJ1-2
TGTGCCAGCAGCCGGGGACAGGGGGTAAATGGCTACACCTTC
CASSRGQGVNGYTF
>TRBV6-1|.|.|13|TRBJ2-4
TGTGCCAGCAGGGGCCCTATGATCGGCATTCAGTACTTC
CASRGPMIGIQYF
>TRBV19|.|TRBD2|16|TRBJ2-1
TGTGCCAGTAGTATAGGAGGGACTAGCGGGAGAAATGAGCAGTTCTTC
CASSIGGTSGRNEQFF
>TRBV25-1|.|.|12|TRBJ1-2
TGTGCCAGCAGTGCCAGATACTATGGCTACACCTTC
CASSARYYGYTF
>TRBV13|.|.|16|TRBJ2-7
TGTGCCAGCAGCTTATCATCCCCAGGGTTTAACTACGAGCAGTACTTC
CASSLSSPGFNYEQYF
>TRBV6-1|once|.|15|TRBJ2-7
TGTGCCAGCAGTGAAATCGACAGCGTGACCTACGAGCAGTACTTC
CASSEIDSVTYEQYF
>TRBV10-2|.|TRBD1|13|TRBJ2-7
TGCGCCAGCAGTTTCGACAGGGTCGGCGAGCAGTACTTC
CASSFDRVGEQYF
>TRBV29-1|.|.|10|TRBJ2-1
TGCAGCGTTGTTAACAATGAGCAGTTCTTC
CSVVNNEQFF
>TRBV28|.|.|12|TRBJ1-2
TGTGCCAGCAGTTCCCCAGGCTATGGCTACACCTTC
CASSSPGYGYTF
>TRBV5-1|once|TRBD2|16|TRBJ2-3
TGCGCCAGCAGCCTCCAAGGCGGGAGGGCCGTAGATACGCAGTATTTT
CASSLQGGRAVDTQYF
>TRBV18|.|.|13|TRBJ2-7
TGTGCCAGCTCACCACGAGGAAGCTACGAGCAGTACTTC
CASSPRGSYEQYF
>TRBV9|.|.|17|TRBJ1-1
TGTGCCAGCAGCGTATCTTCAGGGTCATTGAGGAACACTGAAGCTTTCTTT
CASSVSSGSLRNTEAFF
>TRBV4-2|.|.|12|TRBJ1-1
TGTGCCAGCAGCCGCGGGACGTTTAAAGCTTTCTTT
CASSRGTFKAFF
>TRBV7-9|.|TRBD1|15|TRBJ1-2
TGTGCCAGCAGCCTACAGGGGGCGGTTAACTATGGCTACACCTTC
CASSLQGAVNYGYTF
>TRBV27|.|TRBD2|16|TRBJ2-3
TGTGCCAGCAGTTTAATGGCTAGCGGAGACACAGATACGCAGTATTTT
CASSLMASGDTDTQYF
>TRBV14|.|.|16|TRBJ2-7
TGTGCCAGCAGTCCCGGGTTCAGGGGATACTCCTACGAGCAGTACTTC
CASSPGFRGYSYEQYF
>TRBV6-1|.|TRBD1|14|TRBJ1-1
TGTGCCAGCAGTGGGTACAGGGGAAGAGCTGAAGCTTTCTTT
CASSGYRGRAEAFF
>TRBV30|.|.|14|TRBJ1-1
TGTGCCTGGAGTGTGGGGCAGATGAACACTGAAGCTTTCTTT
CAWSVGQMNTEAFF
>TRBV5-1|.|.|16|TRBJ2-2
TGCACCAGCAGCTTGATTTGGGAGAAAACTACCGGGGAGCTGTTTTTT
CTSSLIWEKTTGELFF
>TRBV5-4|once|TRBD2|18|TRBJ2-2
TGTGCCAGCAGCTTGGTCTCAGCGGGGGGGCAGTACACCGGGGAGCTGTTTTTT
CASSLVSAGGQYTGELFF
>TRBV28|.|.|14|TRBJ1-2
TGTGCCAGCAGTTCTCCCCCGATTATAGATGGCTACACCTTC
CASSSPPIIDGYTF
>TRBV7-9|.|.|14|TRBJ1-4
TGTGCCAGCAGCCTGGACAGAGGTAATGAAAAACTGTTTTTT
CASSLDRGNEKLFF
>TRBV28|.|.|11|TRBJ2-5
TGTGCCAGCAGTTTGGCAGAGACCCAGTACTTC
CASSLAETQYF
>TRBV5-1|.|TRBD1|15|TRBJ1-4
TGCGCCAGCAGCTCTCCGGCGGGACAGGGCGGAAAACTGTTTTTT
CASSSPAGQGGKLFF
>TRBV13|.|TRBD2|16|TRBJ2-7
TGTGCCAGCACCCAAGCTGGAGGCGGGAGACTCTACGAGCAGTACTTC
CASTQAGGGRLYEQYF
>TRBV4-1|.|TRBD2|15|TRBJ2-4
TGCGCCAGCAGCGCGAAGTCTGGCCTAGCGGGAGAGGTGTACTTC
CASSAKSGLAGEVYF
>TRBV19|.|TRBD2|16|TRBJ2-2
TGTGCCAGTAGTATCATGATAGCGGGAGGTACCGGGGAGCTGTTTTTT
CASSIMIAGGTGELFF
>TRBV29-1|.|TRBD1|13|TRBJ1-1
TGCAGCGTCCACCGGGGGACAGGAGCCGAAGCTTTCTTT
CSVHRGTGAEAFF